The 3 T cell receptor beta chains listed next were all sequenced from one sample in a study of Graves' ophthalmopathy and Graves' hyperthyroidism. From RNA, the CDR3 regions of TCR beta chains were amplified and sequenced. The library came from an HTBI-primed first-round RT-PCR and a second-round multiplex PCR. TCRdb recomputed calls from the multiplex PCR reads with MiXCR, one row per CDR3 protein. The repertoire holds around 400,000 distinct CDR3 sequences, with approximately 16% as singletons. Sequenced: peripheral blood. The receptors come from a woman aged 18-29 years with Graves' ophthalmopathy.

This clonotype has at least ten counts. V and J are TRBV11-1 and TRBJ2-6, with D unresolved. The germline CDR1 and CDR2 sequences are SGHAT and FQDESV (reference sequence). The CDR3 is 15 residues long. Trimming removed 1 base from V and 2 bases from J, with 6 bases in between. CDR3 region: CASSLGKTGANVLTF. CDR3 DNA sequence: TGTGCCAGCAGCTTAGGGAAGACTGGGGCCAACGTCCTGACTTTC.

V usage is TRBV2 and J usage is TRBJ1-3; D unresolved. Deletions cut 6 bases from V and 0 bases from J, with 21 bases between. CDR3 length: 18 residues. From germline, CDR1 is SNHLY and CDR2 FYNNEI. In DNA form, the CDR3 reads TGTGCCAGCAGGACCCCTATATGGAGCACTCTCTCTGGAAACACCATATATTTT. Translated: CASRTPIWSTLSGNTIYF.

This clonotype has a count of ten or more. The rearrangement links TRBV5-5 to TRBJ1-2; D gene uncertain. Per germline, CDR1 SGHKS and CDR2 YYEKEE (reference sequence). The V and J ends lost 1 base and 1 base respectively, with 5 bases between them. There are 13 residues in the CDR3. Written as DNA, the CDR3 is TGTGCCAGCAGCTTGCCTGTTAACTATGGCTACACCTTC. Its translation: CASSLPVNYGYTF.